This T cell receptor beta chain stems from a study of lung T cells in sarcoidosis with Löfgren's syndrome. About the study: Sarcoidosis features CD4+ T cell accumulation in bronchoalveolar lavage fluid. Löfgren's syndrome patients were the main repertoire analysis focus. Study-level findings and limits: Multiple Löfgren's syndrome patients reportedly shared TRAV12-1 and TRBV2 CDR3 motifs, suggesting public CD4+ TCRs. TRBV2 was the preferred pairing partner of TRAV12-1, with similar CDR3s.

Trimming took 8 bases from V and 6 from J, leaving 23 bases between them. CDR3 length: 16 residues. The germline CDR1 and CDR2 sequences are LGHDT and YNNKEL (reference sequence). TCRdb itself ran the reads through MiXCR, one entry per CDR3 protein. The sample contains tens of thousands of distinct CDR3 sequences, 21% of which appear only once. In the case of this clonotype: Its antigen is undetermined.

The sample was CD4+ T cells from PBMCs. The source of this sequence is a human donor with sarcoidosis (Löfgren's syndrome or another form), or a control subject (not recorded which). This chain links TRBV3-1 with TRBJ2-1, with D perhaps TRBD1 (7 bases). The CDR3 reads CASERSLAGGFNEQFF. DNA of the CDR3: TGTGCCAGCGAAAGGAGCTTGGCAGGGGGGTTCAATGAGCAGTTCTTC.